The T cell receptor beta chain under discussion was sequenced for a study of PD-L1 blockade in urothelial cancer. This CDR3 region has 14 residues. Germline V CDR1 and CDR2: SGDLS, YYNGEE. V was trimmed by 3 bases and J by 4 bases, leaving 13 bases between them. Stated time point: pretreatment peripheral blood. All patients carried locally advanced or metastatic urothelial carcinoma. For each patient, 1 to 8 samples were obtained, pretreatment and on-treatment. The data were produced by immunoSEQ multiplex PCR, yet TCRdb's version contains in-frame clones alone and is incomplete. The sample gives under 70,000 clones, over 75% of which show up once; 1.6% is in the top ten. This clone was counted a few times.

The chain recombines TRBV9 with TRBJ1-1; unclear D gene. The source of this sequence is a man between 65 and 85 years old with urothelial cancer. This specimen consisted of PBMCs, obtained around atezolizumab (anti-PD-L1) treatment. The CDR3 spells CASSELPGSTEAFF. The CDR3 coding sequence is TGTGCCAGCAGCGAACTGCCGGGTAGCACTGAAGCTTTCTTT.